A selection of T cell receptor beta chains follows, all from one sample in a study of blood T cell repertoires in COVID-19. TCRdb keeps only in-frame clones here, not all; method: immunoSEQ multiplex PCR. The table shows 250,000 to 300,000 clones, with about 88% occurring only once. Sequencing used peripheral blood. The receptors derive from a young man with active or convalescent COVID-19. The CDR3 runs from the conserved cysteine through the conserved F or W. D genes are given only for firm matches. Only some rows state a clone size, as once, few, many or a class for expanded clones.

V: TRBV18; size: few; J: TRBJ1-1; D: NA; CDR3: CASSPRTANTEAFF; DNA: TGTGCCAGCTCCCCTAGGACAGCGAACACTGAAGCTTTCTTT
V: TRBV10-3; size: few; J: TRBJ1-3; D: NA; CDR3: CAISEVPSSGNTIYF; DNA: TGTGCCATCAGTGAAGTGCCGAGCTCTGGAAACACCATATATTTT
V: TRBV11-3; size: NA; J: TRBJ1-1; D: NA; CDR3: CASSTGIRNTEAFF; DNA: TGTGCCAGCAGTACAGGAATTCGGAACACTGAAGCTTTCTTT
V: TRBV5-4; size: NA; J: TRBJ2-3; D: NA; CDR3: CASSLDQGRSTQYF; DNA: TGTGCCAGCAGCTTGGACCAGGGAAGGAGTACGCAGTATTTT
V: TRBV13; size: NA; J: TRBJ1-2; D: TRBD1; CDR3: CASSLTGFWGYTF; DNA: TGTGCCAGCAGCCTGACAGGGTTTTGGGGCTACACCTTC
V: TRBV27; size: NA; J: TRBJ1-1; D: TRBD1; CDR3: CASSTDRGGNEAFF; DNA: TGTGCCAGCAGTACCGACAGGGGGGGAAACGAAGCTTTCTTT
V: TRBV30; size: NA; J: TRBJ1-1; D: NA; CDR3: CAWRGLGGWTEAFF; DNA: TGTGCCTGGAGGGGCTTGGGGGGTTGGACTGAAGCTTTCTTT
V: TRBV7-6; size: NA; J: TRBJ2-1; D: NA; CDR3: CASSLAGVALNEQFF; DNA: TGTGCCAGCAGCTTAGCGGGAGTCGCGCTCAATGAGCAGTTCTTC
V: TRBV29-1; size: NA; J: TRBJ2-3; D: TRBD2; CDR3: CSVGGAGGPGNTQYF; DNA: TGCAGCGTTGGGGGAGCGGGAGGGCCCGGGAATACGCAGTATTTT
V: TRBV5-6; size: NA; J: TRBJ2-4; D: TRBD2; CDR3: CASGLAGGPDIQYF; DNA: TGTGCCAGCGGACTAGCGGGAGGGCCTGACATTCAGTACTTC
V: TRBV27; size: NA; J: TRBJ2-7; D: TRBD1; CDR3: CASSYSGGGYEQYF; DNA: TGTGCCAGCAGTTATTCAGGGGGCGGTTACGAGCAGTACTTC
V: TRBV29-1; size: NA; J: TRBJ1-3; D: TRBD1; CDR3: CSVEDRPGGTRNTIYF; DNA: TGCAGCGTTGAAGATCGCCCAGGGGGTACTCGAAACACCATATATTTT
V: TRBV6-5; size: once; J: TRBJ2-4; D: NA; CDR3: CASRDSSRIQYF; DNA: TGTGCCAGCAGGGACAGTTCGAGGATTCAGTACTTC
V: TRBV19; size: once; J: TRBJ1-4; D: NA; CDR3: CASIPAGNGEKLFF; DNA: TGTGCCAGTATACCCGCGGGGAATGGCGAAAAACTGTTTTTT
V: TRBV6-5; size: NA; J: TRBJ2-7; D: NA; CDR3: CASIKTGTYEQYF; DNA: TGTGCCAGCATTAAGACAGGTACCTACGAGCAGTACTTC
V: TRBV6-5; size: NA; J: TRBJ1-1; D: NA; CDR3: CASSRDWNTEAFF; DNA: TGTGCCAGCAGCCGAGACTGGAACACTGAAGCTTTCTTT
V: TRBV9; size: NA; J: TRBJ2-5; D: NA; CDR3: CASSASGGSGETQYF; DNA: TGTGCCAGCAGCGCCTCGGGGGGCAGCGGGGAGACCCAGTACTTC
V: TRBV19; size: few; J: TRBJ2-7; D: TRBD2; CDR3: CASSIEETSGSYEQYF; DNA: TGTGCCAGTAGTATAGAAGAGACTAGCGGGAGCTACGAGCAGTACTTC
V: TRBV9; size: NA; J: TRBJ2-1; D: TRBD2; CDR3: CASSVAGTSLYYEQFF; DNA: TGTGCCAGCAGCGTAGCGGGGACTAGTTTATACTATGAGCAGTTCTTC
V: TRBV19; size: NA; J: TRBJ2-1; D: TRBD2; CDR3: CASSIEGGFDEQFF; DNA: TGTGCCAGTAGTATTGAGGGAGGGTTCGATGAGCAGTTCTTC
V: TRBV11-2; size: once; J: TRBJ2-3; D: TRBD2; CDR3: CASSLLGGGDLDTQYF; DNA: TGTGCCAGCAGCTTATTAGGCGGGGGGGATTTAGATACGCAGTATTTT
V: TRBV29-1; size: NA; J: TRBJ1-1; D: NA; CDR3: CSVDRGEEAFF; DNA: TGCAGCGTTGACCGGGGGGAGGAAGCTTTCTTT
V: TRBV19; size: NA; J: TRBJ2-1; D: TRBD2; CDR3: CASSRPGLDSHYNEQFF; DNA: TGTGCCAGTAGTAGACCGGGACTAGATAGTCATTACAATGAGCAGTTCTTC
V: TRBV6-6; size: few; J: TRBJ1-5; D: NA; CDR3: CASEGIGQPQHF; DNA: TGTGCCAGCGAGGGAATAGGACAGCCCCAGCATTTT
V: TRBV2; size: NA; J: TRBJ1-3; D: TRBD1; CDR3: CASRERDSSGNTIYF; DNA: TGTGCCAGCAGGGAACGGGACAGCTCTGGAAACACCATATATTTT
V: TRBV11-1; size: once; J: TRBJ2-7; D: TRBD1; CDR3: CASSLPPGQGNEQYF; DNA: TGTGCCAGCAGCTTACCTCCGGGACAGGGCAACGAGCAGTACTTC
V: TRBV9; size: NA; J: TRBJ2-1; D: TRBD2; CDR3: CASSADGGKGGEQFF; DNA: TGTGCCAGCAGCGCAGACGGGGGGAAAGGTGGTGAGCAGTTCTTC
V: TRBV30; size: NA; J: TRBJ2-3; D: NA; CDR3: CAWSPSSYTQYF; DNA: TGTGCCTGGAGTCCCTCCTCCTATACGCAGTATTTT
V: TRBV5-6; size: NA; J: TRBJ2-5; D: NA; CDR3: CASSPSLFWSQETQYF; DNA: TGTGCCAGCAGCCCATCCCTATTCTGGAGCCAAGAGACCCAGTACTTC
V: TRBV24-1; size: NA; J: TRBJ2-5; D: NA; CDR3: CATSDLQVGETQYF; DNA: TGTGCCACCAGTGATTTGCAAGTCGGAGAGACCCAGTACTTC
V: TRBV5-4; size: once; J: TRBJ2-7; D: TRBD1; CDR3: CASSLKGTGGLTSYEQYF; DNA: TGTGCCAGCAGCTTGAAGGGGACAGGGGGCCTCACCTCCTACGAGCAGTACTTC
V: TRBV24-1; size: once; J: TRBJ2-1; D: TRBD1; CDR3: CATSDPGQGSLNEQFF; DNA: TGTGCCACCAGTGATCCGGGACAGGGGTCACTCAATGAGCAGTTCTTC
V: TRBV28; size: NA; J: TRBJ1-5; D: TRBD1; CDR3: CASSLRGLSNQPQHF; DNA: TGTGCCAGCAGTCTCAGGGGGCTCAGCAATCAGCCCCAGCATTTT
V: TRBV3-1/TRBV3-2; size: few; J: TRBJ1-3; D: TRBD1; CDR3: CASSHRAGGRNTIYF; DNA: TGTGCCAGCAGCCACAGGGCAGGGGGCAGGAACACCATATATTTT
V: TRBV6-5; size: NA; J: TRBJ1-1; D: NA; CDR3: CASSYSDLGGTEAFF; DNA: TGTGCCAGCAGTTACTCGGACCTGGGGGGCACTGAAGCTTTCTTT
V: TRBV7-9; size: NA; J: TRBJ2-7; D: TRBD1; CDR3: CASTPTGLSYEQYF; DNA: TGTGCCAGCACCCCGACAGGGCTGTCCTACGAGCAGTACTTC
V: TRBV30; size: NA; J: TRBJ2-7; D: TRBD1; CDR3: CAWSDRGREQYF; DNA: TGTGCCTGGAGTGACAGGGGAAGGGAGCAGTACTTC
V: TRBV6-1; size: NA; J: TRBJ2-7; D: NA; CDR3: CASADSVYEQYF; DNA: TGTGCCAGCGCCGACAGCGTCTACGAGCAGTACTTC